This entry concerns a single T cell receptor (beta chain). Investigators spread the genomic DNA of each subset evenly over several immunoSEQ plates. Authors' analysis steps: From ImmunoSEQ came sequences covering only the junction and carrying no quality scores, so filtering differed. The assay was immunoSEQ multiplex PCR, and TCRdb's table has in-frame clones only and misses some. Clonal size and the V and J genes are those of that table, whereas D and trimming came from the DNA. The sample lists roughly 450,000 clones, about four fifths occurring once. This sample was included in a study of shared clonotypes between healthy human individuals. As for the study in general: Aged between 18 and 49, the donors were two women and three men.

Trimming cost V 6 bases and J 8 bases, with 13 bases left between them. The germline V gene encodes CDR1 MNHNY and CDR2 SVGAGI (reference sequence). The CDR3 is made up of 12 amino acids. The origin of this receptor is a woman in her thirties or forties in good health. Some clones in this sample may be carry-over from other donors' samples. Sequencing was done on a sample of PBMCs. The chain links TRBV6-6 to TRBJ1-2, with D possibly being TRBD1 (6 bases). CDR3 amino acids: CASREDSVGYTF. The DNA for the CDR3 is TGTGCCAGCAGGGAGGACAGTGTCGGCTACACCTTC.